This entry features one TCR beta chain sequence. Clones were sequenced by immunoSEQ multiplex PCR, and TCRdb holds only the in-frame ones, with some missing. This table holds some 210,000 clones, about nine tenths found once. The data were obtained in a study of cytomegalovirus exposure and HLA in healthy donors. This CDR3 has 13 amino acids. Looked up from germline, CDR1 is SGHRS and CDR2 is YFSETQ. V gave up 7 bases and J gave up 3 bases; unmatched junction bases: 6. The material sequenced was PBMCs. The clonotype originates from a woman aged 18-30 years in good health and CMV-seropositive. The genes are TRBV5-1 and TRBJ2-7; 8 bases are a match to TRBD2. This CDR3 is CASSTSGIYEQYF. The CDR3 DNA is TGCGCCAGCTCTACTAGCGGCATCTACGAGCAGTACTTC.